This is a list of T cell receptor beta chains from one sample in a study of T cells expressing NK-cell markers. TCRdb re-called the 5' RACE reads; one entry per CDR3 protein, DNA not given. The data include 200,000 to 300,000 distinct CDR3 sequences; the top ten clones carry about 0.39%. The specimen was blood T cells: a sorted CD56 or NKG2C T cell subset, CD4+ or CD8+ T cells, or bulk PBMC T cells (not recorded which). The source is a young man in good health. CDR3s include the opening cysteine and the closing phenylalanine or tryptophan. The order of the fields is V gene, J gene, CDR3 protein.

TRBV12-3/TRBV12-4	TRBJ2-5	CASSSGRETQYF
TRBV18	TRBJ1-1	CASSPSGTGIMNTEAFF
TRBV5-1	TRBJ2-3	CASSWGLAEVSTDTQYF
TRBV29-1	TRBJ2-5	CSVEMGGGLVETQYF
TRBV4-1	TRBJ2-3	CASSPFDLASTDTQYF
TRBV20-1	TRBJ1-4	CSASPGQLEKLFF
TRBV20-1	TRBJ2-2	CSATRDAGANTGELFF
TRBV12-3/TRBV12-4	TRBJ1-1	CASSLSAGMTEAFF
TRBV12-5	TRBJ1-1	CASGSIDRGYTEAFF
TRBV7-2	TRBJ1-2	CASSLVGSLGYTF
TRBV11-1	TRBJ2-6	CASSSSDRGTSGANVLTF
TRBV11-3	TRBJ2-1	CASMELGLVGGEQFF
TRBV7-9	TRBJ1-1	CASSLTGGPGTEAFF
TRBV12-3/TRBV12-4	TRBJ2-7	CASRARGFSYEQYF
TRBV6-1	TRBJ2-7	CASVRGSPLYEQYF
TRBV11-3	TRBJ1-2	CASSLGGTGSFGYTF